This is a list of T cell receptor beta chains from one sample in a study of cytotoxic CD8 clonotypes in ibrutinib-treated CLL. Sequencing used immunoSEQ multiplex PCR; TCRdb keeps in-frame clones, though not all of them. This table holds around 30,000 clones, 62% found once. Sample: PBMCs, taken before ibrutinib treatment. The receptors originated from a human donor with chronic lymphocytic leukemia. Each CDR3 is given with its conserved first and last residue. D genes are given only for firm matches. The size of a clone is reported for some rows only, either as once, few or many, or as a class for expanded clones.

D	size	V	J	CDR3	DNA
TRBD2	.	TRBV19	TRBJ2-3	CASRGASGSGTQYF	TGTGCCAGTCGAGGGGCTAGCGGGTCTGGCACGCAGTATTTT
.	.	TRBV27	TRBJ1-4	CASSPPDRWGDEKLFF	TGTGCCAGCAGTCCGCCGGACAGATGGGGGGATGAAAAACTGTTTTTT
TRBD1	few	TRBV6-1	TRBJ1-2	CASSELDRGLSGYTF	TGTGCCAGCAGTGAACTAGACAGGGGACTATCGGGCTACACCTTC
TRBD1	.	TRBV5-1	TRBJ2-5	CASSASGTGVIETQYF	TGCGCCAGCAGCGCATCAGGGACAGGGGTAATTGAGACCCAGTACTTC
.	.	TRBV30	TRBJ2-3	CAWSDEGGNTQYF	TGTGCCTGGAGTGACGAAGGAGGGAATACGCAGTATTTT
.	.	TRBV14	TRBJ2-2	CASSQKRDSLGGTGELFF	TGTGCCAGCAGCCAGAAAAGGGACTCCCTCGGAGGCACCGGGGAGCTGTTTTTT
TRBD1	.	TRBV5-1	TRBJ2-5	CASRTGADIRETQYF	TGCGCCAGCCGGACAGGGGCTGATATTCGGGAGACCCAGTACTTC
.	.	TRBV2	TRBJ2-2	CASSDSGILNTGELFF	TGTGCCAGCAGTGATAGCGGAATTCTTAACACCGGGGAGCTGTTTTTT
TRBD1	.	TRBV10-1	TRBJ1-1	CASSGDSSNTEAFF	TGCGCCAGCAGTGGGGACAGCTCGAACACTGAAGCTTTCTTT
.	.	TRBV11-2	TRBJ2-7	CASSLESGRGTTYEQYF	TGTGCCAGCAGCTTAGAGTCAGGGCGGGGGACAACCTACGAGCAGTACTTC
TRBD2	.	TRBV30	TRBJ2-3	CAWSRGGSGGADTQYF	TGTGCCTGGAGTCGGGGGGGCAGCGGGGGCGCAGATACGCAGTATTTT
.	.	TRBV2	TRBJ1-2	CASSTNSYGYTF	TGTGCCAGCAGTACCAACTCCTATGGCTACACCTTC
TRBD2	.	TRBV28	TRBJ2-7	CASKLAGGYEQYF	TGTGCCAGCAAACTAGCGGGGGGGTACGAGCAGTACTTC
.	.	TRBV4-1	TRBJ2-7	CASSVSGDYEQYF	TGCGCCAGCAGTGTTTCCGGGGACTACGAGCAGTACTTC
.	.	TRBV6-5	TRBJ2-7	CASSPRYEQYF	TGTGCCAGCAGTCCTAGATACGAGCAGTACTTC
TRBD2	.	TRBV27	TRBJ2-1	CASSWGVAGSNEQFF	TGTGCCAGCAGTTGGGGAGTAGCGGGAAGCAATGAGCAGTTCTTC
.	.	TRBV7-8	TRBJ1-2	CASSLGSANYGYTF	TGTGCCAGCAGCTTAGGATCAGCTAACTATGGCTACACCTTC
TRBD2	few	TRBV28	TRBJ2-1	CASSLRASGRNRYNEQFF	TGTGCCAGCAGTTTACGGGCTAGCGGGAGGAATCGCTACAATGAGCAGTTCTTC
.	.	TRBV6-5	TRBJ2-1	CASSYDNSYNEQFF	TGTGCCAGCAGTTACGACAATTCCTACAATGAGCAGTTCTTC
.	few	TRBV20-1	TRBJ1-1	CQTGPTAEAFF	TGCCAAACCGGACCCACAGCTGAAGCTTTCTTT
.	.	TRBV14	TRBJ2-3	CASSQTGASTDTQYF	TGTGCCAGCAGCCAAACGGGGGCTAGCACAGATACGCAGTATTTT
TRBD2	.	TRBV11-3	TRBJ2-2	CASSRSALAGPNTGELFF	TGTGCCAGCAGCCGCTCAGCTCTAGCGGGGCCGAACACCGGGGAGCTGTTTTTT
TRBD1	.	TRBV7-2	TRBJ1-2	CASSLGVGTGSGLAGYTF	TGTGCCAGCAGCTTAGGGGTTGGGACAGGATCGGGTCTGGCTGGCTACACCTTC
TRBD2	.	TRBV7-9	TRBJ2-3	CASSLPSGRAGSTDTQYF	TGTGCCAGCAGCTTACCTAGCGGGAGGGCCGGTAGCACAGATACGCAGTATTTT
TRBD1	.	TRBV6-1	TRBJ2-7	CAGLDRMSYEQYF	TGTGCCGGCCTGGACAGGATGTCCTACGAGCAGTACTTC
.	.	TRBV6-1	TRBJ1-5	CASSEFPAGGINQPQHF	TGTGCCAGCAGTGAATTCCCAGCGGGTGGAATCAATCAGCCCCAGCATTTT
TRBD2	.	TRBV9	TRBJ2-3	CASSITSGGAPDTQYF	TGTGCCAGCAGCATAACTAGCGGGGGGGCCCCAGATACGCAGTATTTT
TRBD2	.	TRBV6-5	TRBJ2-3	CASIGGGTDTQYF	TGTGCCAGCATTGGGGGGGGCACAGATACGCAGTATTTT
.	.	TRBV27	TRBJ2-3	CASRLGDRGVTDTQYF	TGTGCCAGCAGATTAGGGGATCGAGGTGTCACAGATACGCAGTATTTT
.	.	TRBV11-1	TRBJ1-1	CASRSQGSEAFF	TGTGCCAGCAGATCCCAGGGCAGTGAAGCTTTCTTT
.	.	TRBV10-3	TRBJ2-1	CAISELTSYNEQFF	TGTGCCATCAGTGAACTGACCTCCTACAATGAGCAGTTCTTC
TRBD1	once	TRBV6-1	TRBJ1-1	CASSVQGARGTEAFF	TGTGCCAGCAGTGTACAGGGGGCGCGGGGCACTGAAGCTTTCTTT
TRBD1	.	TRBV10-1	TRBJ1-1	CASSRDSSNTEAFF	TGCGCCAGCAGTAGGGACAGCTCGAACACTGAAGCTTTCTTT
.	.	TRBV14	TRBJ1-2	CASSHSGANYGYTF	TGTGCCAGCAGCCATTCAGGGGCTAACTATGGCTACACCTTC
.	.	TRBV29-1	TRBJ1-1	CSVEGGFGTEAFF	TGCAGCGTTGAGGGCGGGTTTGGAACTGAAGCTTTCTTT
.	few	TRBV11-3	TRBJ2-2	CASSLDRSTNTGELFF	TGTGCCAGCAGCTTAGATCGGAGCACTAACACCGGGGAGCTGTTTTTT
.	.	TRBV6-1	TRBJ1-1	CAAQGGDSQAFF	TGTGCCGCACAAGGGGGGGACTCTCAAGCTTTCTTT
.	.	TRBV5-6	TRBJ1-5	CASSLWGIGQPQHF	TGTGCCAGCAGCTTGTGGGGTATCGGTCAGCCCCAGCATTTT
.	once	TRBV7-8	TRBJ1-2	CASSLMSGQGGKGGYTF	TGTGCCAGCAGCTTAATGTCGGGGCAGGGAGGGAAAGGTGGCTACACCTTC
.	.	TRBV19	TRBJ2-1	CASSSVANLNKQFF	TGTGCCAGTAGTTCGGTCGCGAACCTCAATAAGCAGTTCTTC
TRBD2	.	TRBV18	TRBJ2-1	CASSPGLADNEQFF	TGTGCCAGCTCACCGGGACTAGCGGACAATGAGCAGTTCTTC
TRBD2	.	TRBV7-6	TRBJ2-7	CASSLAGGPSYEQYF	TGTGCCAGCAGCCTAGCGGGAGGACCCTCTTACGAGCAGTACTTC
.	.	TRBV9	TRBJ2-1	CASSVRGTGGTDEQFF	TGTGCCAGCAGCGTAAGAGGAACGGGTGGGACCGATGAGCAGTTCTTC
TRBD1	.	TRBV5-4	TRBJ2-7	CASSLRTGTYEQYF	TGTGCCAGCAGCTTAAGGACAGGGACGTACGAGCAGTACTTC